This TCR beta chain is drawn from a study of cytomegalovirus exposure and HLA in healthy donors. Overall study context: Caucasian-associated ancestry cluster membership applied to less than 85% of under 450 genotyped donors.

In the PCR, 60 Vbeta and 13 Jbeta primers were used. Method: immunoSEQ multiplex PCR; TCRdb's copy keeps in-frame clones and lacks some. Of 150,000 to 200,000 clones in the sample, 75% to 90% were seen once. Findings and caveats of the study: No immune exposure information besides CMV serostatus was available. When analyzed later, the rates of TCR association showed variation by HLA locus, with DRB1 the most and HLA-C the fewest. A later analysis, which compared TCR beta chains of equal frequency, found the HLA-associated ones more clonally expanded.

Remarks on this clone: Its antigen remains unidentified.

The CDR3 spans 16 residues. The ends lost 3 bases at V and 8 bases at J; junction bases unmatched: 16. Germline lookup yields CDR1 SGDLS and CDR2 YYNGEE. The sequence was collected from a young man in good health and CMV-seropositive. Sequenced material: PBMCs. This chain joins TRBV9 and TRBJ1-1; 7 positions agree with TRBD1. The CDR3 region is CASSAESQTGRMEAFF. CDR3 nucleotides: TGTGCCAGCAGCGCCGAATCACAGACAGGGAGGATGGAAGCTTTCTTT. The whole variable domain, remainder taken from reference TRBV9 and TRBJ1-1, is DSGVTQTPKHLITATGQRVTLRCSPRSGDLSVYWYQQSLDQGLQFLIQYYNGEERAKGNILERFSAQQFPDLHSELNLSSLELGDSALYFCASSAESQTGRMEAFFGQGTRLTVV.